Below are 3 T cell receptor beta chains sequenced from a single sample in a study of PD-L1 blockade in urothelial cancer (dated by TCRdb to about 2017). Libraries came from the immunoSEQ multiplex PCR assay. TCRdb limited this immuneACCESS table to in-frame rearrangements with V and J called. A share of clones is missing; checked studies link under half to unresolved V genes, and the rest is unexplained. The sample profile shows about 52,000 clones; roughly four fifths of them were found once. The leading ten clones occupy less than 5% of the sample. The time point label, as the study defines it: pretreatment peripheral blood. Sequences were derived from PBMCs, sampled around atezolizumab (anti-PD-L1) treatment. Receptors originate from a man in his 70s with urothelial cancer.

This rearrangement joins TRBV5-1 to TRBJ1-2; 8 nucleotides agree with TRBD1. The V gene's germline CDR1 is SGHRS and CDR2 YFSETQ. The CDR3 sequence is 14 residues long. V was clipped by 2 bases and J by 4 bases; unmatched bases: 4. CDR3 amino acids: CASSFPGQVYGYTF. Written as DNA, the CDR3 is TGCGCCAGCAGCTTCCCGGGACAGGTCTATGGCTACACCTTC.

CDR3 amino acids: CASRRLAGVSDTQYF. CDR3 in DNA: TGCGCCAGCAGGCGACTAGCGGGGGTTTCAGATACGCAGTATTTT. V usage is TRBV5-1 and J usage is TRBJ2-3; 12 positions match TRBD2. The CDR3 runs 15 residues. Germline lookup yields CDR1 SGHRS and CDR2 YFSETQ. Losses at the gene ends were 5 bases for V and 4 bases for J; bases not matched to a gene: 5.

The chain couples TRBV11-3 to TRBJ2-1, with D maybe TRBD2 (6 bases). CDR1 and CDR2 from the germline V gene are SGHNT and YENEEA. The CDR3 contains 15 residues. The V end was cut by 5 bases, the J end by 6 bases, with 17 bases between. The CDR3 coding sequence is TGTGCCAGCAGCCCCTTCGGGGGAGGTAGCAATGAGCAGTTCTTC. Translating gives CASSPFGGGSNEQFF.